This entry lists 31 T cell receptor beta chains sequenced from one sample in a study of cytomegalovirus exposure and HLA in healthy donors. The PCR contained 60 Vbeta and 13 Jbeta primers. Assay: immunoSEQ multiplex PCR; the TCRdb copy retains only in-frame clones and omits some. The repertoire consists of approximately 120,000 clones, with around 75% occurring once and the leading ten covering more than 2.5%. The sample was PBMCs. The receptor source for this set is a woman between 45 and 65 years old in good health and CMV-seronegative.

The chain recombines TRBV15 with TRBJ2-7; D is uncertain. Germline CDR1 is LNHNV and CDR2 is YYDKDF (reference sequence). This CDR3 is built from 13 residues. The V gene lost 3 bases and the J gene lost 2 bases, with 8 bases spanning the gap. The DNA of the CDR3 is TGTGCCACCAGCAGCAGGTTAGCCTACGAGCAGTACTTC. This sequence encodes CATSSRLAYEQYF.

This clone was picked up a small number of times. The chain links TRBV25-1 to TRBJ1-4; D remains ambiguous. This CDR3 contains 15 residues. The V end was cut by 1 base, the J end by 8 bases, with 14 bases between. The V gene's germline CDR1 is MGHDK and CDR2 SYGVNS. CDR3 protein: CASSEWLYSGEKLFF. The CDR3 region has the DNA TGTGCCAGCAGTGAATGGCTGTACAGCGGAGAAAAACTGTTTTTT. The variable domain in full, with the rest retrieved from reference TRBV25-1 and TRBJ1-4, is EADIYQTPRYLVIGTGKKITLECSQTMGHDKMYWYQQDPGMELHLIHYSYGVNSTEKGDLSSESTVSRIRTEHFPLTLESARPSHTSQYLCASSEWLYSGEKLFFGSGTQLSVL.

This sequence joins TRBV6-6 and TRBJ1-3; D is unclear. The CDR3 sequence is 11 residues long. The germline V gene encodes CDR1 MNHNY and CDR2 SVGAGI (reference sequence). The CDR3: CAIAAGNTIYF. The CDR3 bases are TGTGCAATAGCGGCGGGAAACACCATATATTTT.

The chain uses TRBV7-3 and TRBJ2-2, with a possible D match to TRBD2 (5 bases). Germline-derived CDR1 and CDR2 are SGHTA and FQGTGA. V lost 8 bases and J 1 base, leaving 11 bases between the germline ends. The CDR3 extends over 14 amino acids. CDR3 nucleotide sequence: TGTGCCAGCGACTGCCGGGAGAACACCGGGGAGCTGTTTTTT. Translated: CASDCRENTGELFF.

This clone was detected only a few times. The V and J genes are TRBV28 and TRBJ1-1, with D tentatively TRBD1 (6 bases). Trimming removed 5 bases at V and 0 bases at J, with 13 bases between. Germline CDR1 reads MDHEN; CDR2 reads SYDVKM. The CDR3 consists of 15 residues. For the CDR3, the DNA is TGTGCCAGCAGTCCCCCGACAGGCGTGAACACTGAAGCTTTCTTT. This translates into CASSPPTGVNTEAFF. The full variable domain, completed using reference TRBV28 and TRBJ1-1, is DVKVTQSSRYLVKRTGEKVFLECVQDMDHENMFWYRQDPGLGLRLIYFSYDVKMKEKGDIPEGYSVSREKKERFSLILESASTNQTSMYLCASSPPTGVNTEAFFGQGTRLTVV.

This clone was seen only once. V and J are TRBV7-2 and TRBJ1-1; 9 nucleotides line up with TRBD1. Germline V CDR1 and CDR2: SGHTA, FQGNSA. The CDR3 covers 15 residues. V shed 2 bases and J 0 bases; nucleotides not matched to a gene: 1. As DNA, the CDR3 is TGTGCCAGCAGCTTAACAGGGGGCATGAACACTGAAGCTTTCTTT. Its translation is CASSLTGGMNTEAFF.

V and J are TRBV27 and TRBJ2-1; TRBD2 matches 13 bases. The trim removed 7 bases at V and 6 bases at J, leaving 6 bases unmatched. Germline V CDR1 and CDR2: MNHEY, SMNVEV (reference sequence). The length of the CDR3 is 15 residues. This CDR3 is CASTDGTSGTNEQFF. The CDR3 nucleotides are TGTGCCAGCACCGATGGGACTAGCGGGACCAATGAGCAGTTCTTC.

V and J are TRBV7-2 and TRBJ1-5; TRBD1 aligns across 7 bases. CDR3 length equals 16 residues. V lost 6 bases to trimming and J lost 1 base; unmatched junction nucleotides: 9. Germline V CDR1 and CDR2: SGHTA, FQGNSA. DNA of the CDR3: TGTGCCAGCAGTAAAACGGGACAGCTCAGCAATCAGCCCCAGCATTTT. Protein: CASSKTGQLSNQPQHF.

CDR3 loop: CATDQGETSEQYF. In nucleotides, the CDR3 is TGTGCCACCGATCAGGGGGAGACCTCCGAGCAGTACTTC. The chain has TRBV10-3 and TRBJ2-7, with TRBD1 matching over 7 bases. Germline loops: CDR1 ENHRY, CDR2 SYGVKD. This CDR3 region has 13 residues. After removal of 10 bases from V and 6 bases from J, the junction contained 12 bases not matched to a gene.

Written as DNA, the CDR3 is TGTGCCACCGTGGGAACCGAGACTAGCGGGAGCTCCTACAATGAGCAGTTCTTC. Its protein is CATVGTETSGSSYNEQFF. This sequence joins TRBV10-3 and TRBJ2-1; 12 nucleotides line up with TRBD2. Per the germline V gene, CDR1 is ENHRY and CDR2 is SYGVKD. V dropped 10 bases and J dropped 0; count of bases not matched to a gene: 13. CDR3 length: 18 residues.

The rearrangement uses TRBV6-5 and TRBJ2-2; no clear D. V lost 8 bases, J lost 6 bases, and 10 bases lay in between. This CDR3 has 12 amino acids. Germline values: CDR1 MNHEY, CDR2 SVGAGI. This CDR3 reads CASGELAGELFF. CDR3 sequence (DNA): TGTGCCAGCGGAGAGTTGGCCGGGGAGCTGTTTTTT.

The chain employs TRBV7-6 and TRBJ1-3; possibly TRBD1 for D (6 bases). Trimming took off 6 bases at V and 1 base at J, with 19 bases between the two ends. The CDR3 runs 17 residues. The germline CDR1 and CDR2 sequences are SGHVS and FNYEAQ. Here the CDR3 DNA reads TGTGCCAGCAGTCCATCCGGGGCAGGGGTATCTGGAAACACCATATATTTT. Translated: CASSPSGAGVSGNTIYF.

The chain joins TRBV15 to TRBJ2-3; D gene uncertain. The V end lost 2 bases, the J end lost 1 base, and 10 bases lay between the germline ends. Germline V CDR1 and CDR2: LNHNV, YYDKDF (reference sequence). This CDR3 region has 15 residues. The CDR3 coding sequence is TGTGCCACCAGCAGACTCCGAGGTGGCACAGATACGCAGTATTTT. As protein: CATSRLRGGTDTQYF.

This clone came up a few times. The chain links TRBV7-2 to TRBJ2-7, with 8 positions matching TRBD2. There are 16 residues in the CDR3. Germline V gene data show CDR1 as SGHTA and CDR2 as FQGNSA. Unmatched junction bases numbered 13, after V lost 7 bases and J lost 2 bases. The CDR3 region is CASTSGGLAGTYEQYF. The DNA of the CDR3 is TGTGCCAGCACCTCCGGGGGCTTAGCGGGGACCTACGAGCAGTACTTC.

J is TRBJ2-6 and V is TRBV28, with D tentatively TRBD2 (5 bases). CDR1 is MDHEN and CDR2 is SYDVKM in the germline V gene. Between the trimmed V and J ends, which lost 4 bases and 4 bases, there was a span of 23 bases. The CDR3 is 19 amino acids. The CDR3 loop is CASSWLAGRRTEGANVLTF. CDR3 sequence (DNA): TGTGCCAGCAGTTGGTTGGCCGGACGGAGGACGGAAGGGGCCAACGTCCTGACTTTC.

J is TRBJ2-1 and V is TRBV19; 12 positions agree with TRBD2. The CDR3 contains 17 residues. The ends lost 4 bases at V and 2 bases at J; junction bases unmatched: 6. Germline values: CDR1 LNHDA, CDR2 SQIVND (reference sequence). CDR3 nucleotide sequence: TGTGCCAGTAGTACCCGACTAGCGGGAGCGACCTACAATGAGCAGTTCTTC. Amino acids: CASSTRLAGATYNEQFF.

A single count supports this clone. This rearrangement joins TRBV13 to TRBJ2-5; 10 nucleotides agree with TRBD2. The CDR3 is 16 amino acids. With V trimmed by 0 bases and J by 3 bases, 4 bases remained unmatched. Germline V gene lookup returns CDR1 PRHDT and CDR2 FYEKMQ (reference sequence). The CDR3 coding sequence is TGTGCCAGCAGCTTAGGCCTGCTAGCGGGAGAAGAGACCCAGTACTTC. It codes for CASSLGLLAGEETQYF.

This chain connects TRBV6-5 to TRBJ1-1, with D possibly TRBD1 on 6 matching bases. In germline, CDR1 is MNHEY, CDR2 SVGAGI. Trimming stripped 0 bases from V and 4 bases from J, with 9 bases between. The CDR3 has 14 residues. The CDR3 bases are TGTGCCAGCAGTTACTCAGAAGGGGGCACTGAAGCTTTCTTT. Translated, it gives CASSYSEGGTEAFF.

This clone was seen a few times. The chain has TRBV27 and TRBJ2-7; D call uncertain. The V and J ends lost 8 bases and 2 bases respectively, with 7 bases between them. The V gene's germline CDR1 is MNHEY and CDR2 SMNVEV (reference sequence). The CDR3 length is 11 residues. CDR3 DNA sequence: TGTGCCAGCGGGCCCCCCTACGAGCAGTACTTC. Translation gives CASGPPYEQYF.

V usage is TRBV11-3 and J usage is TRBJ2-5, with unresolved D. Trimming cost V 5 bases and J 0 bases, with 7 bases left between them. Germline values: CDR1 SGHNT, CDR2 YENEEA. The CDR3 is 13 residues long. CDR3 protein: CASSLQYQETQYF. CDR3 nucleotides: TGTGCCAGCAGCCTACAGTACCAAGAGACCCAGTACTTC. The full variable domain, in which reference TRBV11-3 and TRBJ2-5 provide the parts outside the CDR3, is EAGVVQSPRYKIIEKKQPVAFWCNPISGHNTLYWYLQNLGQGPELLIRYENEEAVDDSQLPKDRFSAERLKGVDSTLKIQPAELGDSAVYLCASSLQYQETQYFGPGTRLLVL.

The chain is built from TRBV29-1 and TRBJ1-5; the match to TRBD1 covers 8 bases. Looked up from germline, CDR1 is SQVTM and CDR2 is ANQGSEA. The ends lost 5 bases at V and 1 base at J; junction bases unmatched: 7. CDR3 length: 15 residues. CDR3 nucleotides: TGCAGCGTTTCCACAGGGGGAGGGAGCAATCAGCCCCAGCATTTT. It encodes CSVSTGGGSNQPQHF.

About this clone itself: One junction end disagrees with the germline gene, perhaps due to a read error. V gene TRBV7-7 combines with J gene TRBJ2-5; a possible D gene is TRBD2 (6 bases). Per the germline V gene, CDR1 is SSHAT and CDR2 is FNYEAQ (reference sequence). The CDR3 runs 16 residues. The CDR3 region has the DNA TGTGCTAGCAGCCCTGGGACTCGAAGTAGCCAAGAGACCCAGTACTTC. It codes for CASSPGTRSSQETQYF.

The chain combines TRBV11-1 with TRBJ1-1; D is unresolved. Germline loops: CDR1 SGHAT, CDR2 FQDESV (reference sequence). This CDR3 contains 14 residues. V lost 6 bases to trimming and J lost 5 bases, with 16 bases between them. In DNA, the CDR3 is TGTGCCAGCAGTCGCTGGGGAGGATTTACTGAAGCTTTCTTT. Amino acids: CASSRWGGFTEAFF.

V and J are TRBV28 and TRBJ1-2; D ambiguous. CDR1 and CDR2 (germline): MDHEN, SYDVKM. V shed 10 bases and J shed 0 bases, with 6 bases lying between them. This CDR3 contains 11 residues. CDR3 protein: CATGSNYGYTF. DNA for the CDR3: TGTGCCACCGGGTCTAACTATGGCTACACCTTC.

The V gene is TRBV9, the J gene TRBJ2-1; TRBD2 matches at 11 bases. The germline gives CDR1 SGDLS, CDR2 YYNGEE. This CDR3 spans 17 amino acids. The junction had 4 bases not matched to a gene; V was cut back by 0 bases and J by 2 bases. The CDR3: CASSVDIAGGAYNEQFF. Here the CDR3 DNA reads TGTGCCAGCAGCGTAGATATAGCGGGAGGGGCCTACAATGAGCAGTTCTTC.

In this sample, this clone turned up a few times. The chain employs TRBV28 and TRBJ1-3; D unclear. The CDR3 is made up of 14 amino acids. The germline V and J ends were trimmed by 2 bases and 3 bases, with 8 bases remaining between them. Looked up from germline, CDR1 is MDHEN and CDR2 is SYDVKM. CDR3 region: CASSLHGVGNTIYF. CDR3 in DNA: TGTGCCAGCAGTTTACACGGGGTTGGAAACACCATATATTTT.

The chain combines TRBV7-9 with TRBJ1-1; D unresolved. The V end lost 2 bases, the J end lost 1 base, and 11 bases lay between the germline ends. The CDR3 is made up of 15 amino acids. Germline assignment: CDR1 SEHNR and CDR2 FQNEAQ (reference sequence). The CDR3, as DNA: TGTGCCAGCAGCTTATTCGATCTGGCGAACACTGAAGCTTTCTTT. Its protein product is CASSLFDLANTEAFF.

This chain joins TRBV2 and TRBJ2-3; 7 bases are a match to TRBD1. V shed 6 bases and J 2 bases; nucleotides not matched to a gene: 5. Germline V gene sequence: CDR1 SNHLY, CDR2 FYNNEI. This CDR3 comprises 14 residues. CDR3 loop: CASRRTGPTDTQYF. In DNA, the CDR3 is TGTGCCAGCAGGAGGACAGGCCCCACAGATACGCAGTATTTT.

The chain has TRBV28 and TRBJ2-5; TRBD1 matches at 8 bases. This CDR3 contains 15 residues. Germline loops: CDR1 MDHEN, CDR2 SYDVKM. Trimming cost V 7 bases and J 1 base; bases outside gene matches: 8. The CDR3 DNA is TGTGCCAGCAATCCTTCGGACAGGGTCCAAGAGACCCAGTACTTC. Amino acid sequence: CASNPSDRVQETQYF.

The count of this clone is one. The rearrangement links TRBV19 to TRBJ1-2; 9 bases match TRBD1. The CDR3 covers 15 residues. With V trimmed by 6 bases and J by 3 bases, 8 bases remained unmatched. Germline V gene data show CDR1 as LNHDA and CDR2 as SQIVND (reference sequence). The CDR3 DNA sequence: TGTGCCAGTAGCGCGGACAGGGGATGGGACTATGGCTACACCTTC. Encoded protein: CASSADRGWDYGYTF.

The J gene is TRBJ2-7, the V gene TRBV2; maybe TRBD2 (5 bases). Trimming removed 6 bases at V and 4 bases at J, with 13 bases between. The CDR3 length is 13 residues. The germline V gene encodes CDR1 SNHLY and CDR2 FYNNEI. The chain's CDR3 is CASSVTTTYEQYF. The CDR3 DNA follows: TGTGCCAGCAGCGTCACGACTACATACGAGCAGTACTTC.